This TCR beta chain derives from a study of PD-1 blockade in classical Hodgkin lymphoma. Produced via immunoSEQ multiplex PCR; TCRdb's table is partial and in-frame only. The sample contains 80,000 to 95,000 clones, about 83% of which appear only once. Worth noting for this clone: What it binds is unknown.

Points from the study as a whole: For complete responders, baseline diversity was comparable to that of newly diagnosed patients.

Time point denoted: cycle 4 day 1 (C4D1), after more than five weeks of nivolumab. All trial patients relapsed after autologous stem cell transplantation. The CDR3 contains 14 residues. V shed 0 bases and J shed 0 bases, with 6 bases lying between them. Germline V lookup: CDR1 SGHRS, CDR2 YFSETQ. This receptor was identified in a human donor with classical Hodgkin lymphoma. The chain has TRBV5-1 and TRBJ1-1; no clear D. This sample comprised peripheral blood mononuclear cells (PBMCs), obtained before the fourth cycle of nivolumab. CDR3 nucleotides: TGCGCCAGCAGCTTGGGTATCCTGAACACTGAAGCTTTCTTT. It codes for CASSLGILNTEAFF.